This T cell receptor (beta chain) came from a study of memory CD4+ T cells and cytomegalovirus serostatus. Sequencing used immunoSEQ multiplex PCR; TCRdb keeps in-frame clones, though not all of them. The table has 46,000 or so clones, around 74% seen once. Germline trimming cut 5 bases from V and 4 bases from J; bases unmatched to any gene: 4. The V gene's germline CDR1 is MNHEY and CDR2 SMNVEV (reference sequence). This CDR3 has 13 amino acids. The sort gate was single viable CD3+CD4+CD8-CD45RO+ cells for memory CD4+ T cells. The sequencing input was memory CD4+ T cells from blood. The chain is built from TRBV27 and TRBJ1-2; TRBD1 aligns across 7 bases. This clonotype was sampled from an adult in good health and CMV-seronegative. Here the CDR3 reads CASSPGDSYGYTF. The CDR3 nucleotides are TGTGCCAGCAGTCCCGGGGACAGCTATGGCTACACCTTC.